Given below is one TCR beta chain in context. These data are taken from a study of blood T cell repertoires in COVID-19. About the study: T cells, B-cell-depleted T cells, or PBMCs provided the cDNA or gDNA that served as material.

Authors' data handling: Cell counts per sample came from amplifying reference gene primers. Clones were read by immunoSEQ multiplex PCR, and TCRdb kept only the in-frame ones, dropping some. V, J and clone size were drawn from that table, and D and trimming were deduced from the DNA. The repertoire has about 190,000 clones, about four fifths of them found once; the top ten carry 4.5% to 5.5%. Germline trimming cut 5 bases from V and 4 bases from J; bases unmatched to any gene: 4. The CDR3 has 15 residues. From germline, CDR1 is SGHAT and CDR2 FQNNGV. Sequences were obtained from peripheral blood. V usage is TRBV11-2 and J usage is TRBJ2-1; TRBD2 matches 11 bases. This sequence was found in an older woman with active or convalescent COVID-19. CDR3 sequence: CASSARLAGYNEQFF. CDR3 nucleotide sequence: TGTGCCAGCAGCGCTCGACTAGCGGGGTACAATGAGCAGTTCTTC.